This T cell receptor beta chain derives from a study of blood T cell repertoires in COVID-19. Study-level background: T cells, B-cell-depleted T cells, or PBMCs supplied cDNA or gDNA.

Using immunoSEQ multiplex PCR, the repertoire was profiled, and TCRdb retains in-frame clones only, with some absent. Seen here are under 200,000 clones, around 84% observed once, and the top ten hold approximately 0.6%. Germline CDR1 is MNHEY and CDR2 is SMNVEV (reference sequence). V was clipped by 0 bases and J by 6 bases, with 11 bases between them. The CDR3 spans 15 residues. The chain couples TRBV27 to TRBJ2-2; D unclear. Source material: peripheral blood. This clonotype originated in a man aged 55 to 70 with COVID-19, enrolled during active disease. CDR3 in DNA: TGTGCCAGCAGTTTATCCTACCAACGGTCCGGGGAGCTGTTTTTT. This encodes CASSLSYQRSGELFF.